Presented here are 20 T cell receptor beta chains from one specimen sequenced in a study of CD8+ T cells in alopecia areata. After isolation, RNA underwent reverse transcription to generate cDNA as the sequencing template. Only in-frame clones appear in the TCRdb table, and some are missing; sequencing was by immunoSEQ multiplex PCR. This sample has more than 75,000 clones, with 41% found just once. Specimen: CD4+ T cells sorted from blood. The receptors stem from a human donor with alopecia areata.

The chain has TRBV29-1 and TRBJ2-3; TRBD1 might be the D (5 bases). The V gene lost 2 bases and the J gene lost 11 bases, with 14 bases spanning the gap. CDR3 length: 12 amino acids. Germline lookup yields CDR1 SQVTM and CDR2 ANQGSEA. The CDR3 DNA is TGCAGCGTTGAATTAGGTAGGGGTTGGCAGTATTTT. Its protein is CSVELGRGWQYF.

The gene calls are TRBV2 and TRBJ2-5; D is ambiguous. The CDR3 totals 13 residues. V lost 6 bases and J 1 base, leaving 9 bases between the germline ends. Looked up from germline, CDR1 is SNHLY and CDR2 is FYNNEI. The CDR3 bases are TGTGCCAGCAGCGCTGACGGCCAAGAGACCCAGTACTTC. Its protein is CASSADGQETQYF.

The J gene is TRBJ1-2, the V gene TRBV5-1; tentatively, D is TRBD1 (5 bases). With 0 bases removed from V and 5 bases from J, the gap between germline ends came to 14 bases. The germline V gene has CDR1 SGHRS and CDR2 YFSETQ. The CDR3 length is 15 residues. In DNA form, the CDR3 reads TGCGCCAGCAGCTTGGTTGGGTCAGGGCCTTATGGCTACACCTTC. This translates into CASSLVGSGPYGYTF.

This clone was recorded once. The V call is TRBV25-1, the J call TRBJ2-7; unclear D gene. From germline, CDR1 is MGHDK and CDR2 SYGVNS. Trimming cost V 0 bases and J 5 bases, with 14 bases left between them. CDR3 length equals 15 residues. The CDR3 reads CASSEYKGLSHEQYF. CDR3 nucleotide sequence: TGTGCCAGCAGTGAATATAAAGGTCTGAGCCACGAGCAGTACTTC.

The chain recombines TRBV7-2 with TRBJ2-5; weak D call: TRBD1 (7 bases). From germline, CDR1 is SGHTA and CDR2 FQGNSA. The CDR3 is 16 residues long. V shed 0 bases and J shed 3 bases, with 14 bases lying between them. In nucleotides, the CDR3 is TGTGCCAGCAGCTTAGCTTCAGGGGGGCGGGAAGAGACCCAGTACTTC. Its protein is CASSLASGGREETQYF.

The chain couples TRBV30 to TRBJ1-5; D might be TRBD1 (6 bases). The CDR3 is made up of 15 amino acids. The V gene's germline CDR1 is GTSNPN and CDR2 SVGIG (reference sequence). The germline V and J ends were trimmed by 3 bases and 0 bases, with 12 bases remaining between them. The CDR3: CAWSGGQNSNQPQHF. Written as DNA, the CDR3 is TGTGCCTGGAGCGGCGGACAGAATAGCAATCAGCCCCAGCATTTT.

The V gene is TRBV7-3, the J gene TRBJ2-7, with 9 bases matching TRBD1. Trimming at V came to 5 bases and at J to 7 bases, leaving 6 bases not matched to a gene. The CDR3 contains 13 residues. Germline CDR1 is SGHTA and CDR2 is FQGTGA. DNA of the CDR3: TGTGCCAGCAGCCGGACAGGGGATGAAGAGCAGTACTTC. This encodes CASSRTGDEEQYF.

The chain employs TRBV11-2 and TRBJ1-6; 7 bases line up with TRBD1. The junction had 5 bases not matched to a gene; V was cut back by 4 bases and J by 2 bases. Germline-derived CDR1 and CDR2 are SGHAT and FQNNGV. The CDR3 contains 16 residues. The CDR3 region is CASSSRDRTYNSPLHF. The CDR3 bases are TGTGCCAGCAGCTCCCGGGACAGAACCTATAATTCACCCCTCCACTTT.

This chain connects TRBV30 to TRBJ1-5, with D unresolved. This CDR3 has 13 residues. Germline CDR1 is GTSNPN and CDR2 is SVGIG (reference sequence). The V gene lost 2 bases and the J gene lost 5 bases, with 10 bases spanning the gap. CDR3 in amino acids: CAWSSARDQPQHF. CDR3 in DNA: TGTGCCTGGAGTTCAGCCCGAGATCAGCCCCAGCATTTT.

The rearrangement links TRBV5-1 to TRBJ2-5, with 7 bases fitting TRBD1. Trimming took 4 bases from V and 5 from J; bases not matched to a gene: 14. This CDR3 has 16 amino acids. Per the germline V gene, CDR1 is SGHRS and CDR2 is YFSETQ. In nucleotides, the CDR3 is TGCGCCAGCAGCACCAACCCCATAGACAGGGTCGAGACCCAGTACTTC. This encodes CASSTNPIDRVETQYF.

The gene calls are TRBV4-1 and TRBJ1-2; 10 nucleotides agree with TRBD1. The germline V gene encodes CDR1 MGHRA and CDR2 YSYEKL. This CDR3 has 15 amino acids. V lost 4 bases, J lost 2 bases, and 4 bases stayed unmatched. The CDR3 coding sequence is TGCGCCAGCAGCCCAGGACAGGGGGGAAACTATGGCTACACCTTC. This encodes CASSPGQGGNYGYTF.

There are a few counts of this clone. The chain joins TRBV11-2 to TRBJ1-3; 10 bases are a match to TRBD1. This CDR3 contains 17 residues. CDR1 SGHAT and CDR2 FQNNGV come from the germline V gene. The ends lost 5 bases at V and 0 bases at J; junction bases unmatched: 7. CDR3 residues: CASSAGTGAVSGNTIYF. CDR3 DNA: TGTGCCAGCAGCGCCGGGACAGGGGCCGTCTCTGGAAACACCATATATTTT.

The gene calls are TRBV7-3 and TRBJ2-3, with 9 positions matching TRBD2. CDR1 is SGHTA and CDR2 is FQGTGA in the germline V gene. This CDR3 is built from 16 residues. V trimming: 4 bases; J trimming: 2 bases; junction bases outside the gene matches: 7. CDR3 coding DNA: TGTGCCAGCAGCTCACAAGCGGGGGGACTCACAGATACGCAGTATTTT. Translated, it gives CASSSQAGGLTDTQYF. The full variable domain, rest sourced from reference TRBV7-3 and TRBJ2-3, is GAGVSQTPSNKVTEKGKYVELRCDPISGHTALYWYRQSLGQGPEFLIYFQGTGAADDSGLPNDRFFAVRPEGSVSTLKIQRTERGDSAVYLCASSSQAGGLTDTQYFGPGTRLTVL.

The chain carries TRBV29-1 and TRBJ2-1; 7 bases match TRBD2. This CDR3 spans 14 amino acids. CDR1 is SQVTM and CDR2 is ANQGSEA in the germline V gene. V shed 6 bases and J 7 bases; nucleotides not matched to a gene: 12. The DNA for the CDR3 is TGCAGCGTGCGCCGGCTAGCGGACTCGAATGAGCAGTTCTTC. It specifies CSVRRLADSNEQFF.

The CDR3: CASSLAGGSYEQYF. In DNA form, the CDR3 reads TGCGCCAGCAGCTTGGCCGGGGGATCCTACGAGCAGTACTTC. The chain employs TRBV5-1 and TRBJ2-7; TRBD2 is a possible D gene (6 bases). Germline CDR1 and CDR2: SGHRS and YFSETQ. The CDR3 consists of 14 residues. The V end was cut by 0 bases, the J end by 1 base, with 8 bases between.

This clone has just a few counts. The chain joins TRBV30 to TRBJ2-3; 9 nucleotides align to TRBD2. CDR1 and CDR2 (germline): GTSNPN, SVGIG (reference sequence). V lost 0 bases, J lost 0 bases, and 22 bases stayed unmatched. The CDR3 spans 22 residues. In DNA form, the CDR3 reads TGTGCCTGGAGTGTTTATGTCTCGGTCGGCGGGAGGGGAACTACTAGCACAGATACGCAGTATTTT. Translation gives CAWSVYVSVGGRGTTSTDTQYF.

CDR3 coding DNA: TGTGCCACCAGCAGAGTCGGACTGAACACTGAAGCTTTCTTT. This gives the protein CATSRVGLNTEAFF. This chain links TRBV15 with TRBJ1-1; D not certain. V shed 1 base and J shed 0 bases, with 6 bases lying between them. Germline V lookup: CDR1 LNHNV, CDR2 YYDKDF (reference sequence). The CDR3 totals 14 residues.

The CDR3 protein is CASSEGTGGSGANVLTF. For the CDR3, the DNA is TGTGCCAGCAGTGAGGGGACAGGGGGTTCTGGGGCCAACGTCCTGACTTTC. This chain links TRBV25-1 with TRBJ2-6, with TRBD1 matching over 11 bases. The junction had 2 bases not matched to a gene; V was cut back by 3 bases and J by 1 base. The germline gives CDR1 MGHDK, CDR2 SYGVNS. CDR3 length: 17 residues.

This clone showed up just once. The V and J genes are TRBV7-2 and TRBJ2-7; D perhaps matches TRBD2 (6 bases). Deletions cut 3 bases from V and 0 bases from J, with 15 bases between. The length of the CDR3 is 16 residues. CDR1 SGHTA and CDR2 FQGNSA come from the germline V gene. The CDR3 loop reads CASSFSWRESSYEQYF. In nucleotides, the CDR3 is TGTGCCAGCAGCTTCTCCTGGCGGGAAAGCTCCTACGAGCAGTACTTC.

This chain joins TRBV5-1 and TRBJ2-5; 7 bases agree with TRBD1. Germline V gene sequence: CDR1 SGHRS, CDR2 YFSETQ. The CDR3 is 13 amino acids. V lost 4 bases and J lost 4; bases outside the gene matches: 4. DNA of the CDR3: TGCGCCAGCAGCATGGGACAGCCAGAGACCCAGTACTTC. Translated: CASSMGQPETQYF.